The rows below give T cell receptor beta chains drawn from one sample of a study of blood T cell repertoires in COVID-19. Sequencing was performed with immunoSEQ multiplex PCR; in TCRdb, only in-frame clones are kept and a portion is missing. This repertoire shows some 300,000 clones, 85% to 90% found once; its top ten account for about 1.2%. The specimen was peripheral blood. The receptor set was obtained from a man aged 65 to 79 with acute or convalescent COVID-19. CDR3s include the opening cysteine and the closing phenylalanine or tryptophan. D genes are given only for firm matches. Only part of the rows carry a size: once, few, many, or a class if the clone is expanded.

j_call	v_call	clone_size	d_call	cdr3_nt	cdr3_aa
TRBJ2-3	TRBV18	.	TRBD2	TGTGCCAGCTCACCACCTATTCTAGCGGGAGCCACAGATACGCAGTATTTT	CASSPPILAGATDTQYF
TRBJ1-5	TRBV28	.	.	TGTGCCAGCAGTGTAACATCCGGGGTCCAGCCCCAGCATTTT	CASSVTSGVQPQHF
TRBJ1-1	TRBV6-6	once	TRBD1	TGTGCCAGCAGTTACGGGGGACAGGGGCTGTGGGCTTTCTTT	CASSYGGQGLWAFF
TRBJ2-5	TRBV10-2	.	.	TGCGCCAGCAGTGAGTTCCATGGGTGGGGAGAGGGTCCCACCCAGTACTTC	CASSEFHGWGEGPTQYF
TRBJ2-2	TRBV9	.	TRBD1	TGTGCCAGCAGCGTAGGGGCAGGGGGCAACACCGGGGAGCTGTTTTTT	CASSVGAGGNTGELFF
TRBJ2-5	TRBV5-1	.	.	TGCGCCAGCAGCTTCCAAGGAGGGGCCGAAGAGACCCAGTACTTC	CASSFQGGAEETQYF
TRBJ2-3	TRBV28	once	.	TGTGCCAGCGTATCGACGGGGGTGGCGCAGTATTTT	CASVSTGVAQYF
TRBJ2-1	TRBV18	.	TRBD2	TGTGCCAGCTCACCTGCGGGACTAGATCTCAATGAGCAGTTCTTC	CASSPAGLDLNEQFF
TRBJ2-7	TRBV28	.	.	TGTGCCAGCAGATCCGGAGCAGGGCTGGACGAGCAGTACTTC	CASRSGAGLDEQYF
TRBJ1-1	TRBV6-5	.	.	TGTGCCAGCAGTTACTCGGAGGGGACGAAGAACACTGAAGCTTTCTTT	CASSYSEGTKNTEAFF
TRBJ1-1	TRBV4-1	.	TRBD1	TGCGCCAGCAGCCAAGGGCTACAGGGGTACACTGAAGCTTTCTTT	CASSQGLQGYTEAFF
TRBJ1-5	TRBV4-1	.	.	TGCGCCAGCAGCCCGGCAGGGCATCAGCCCCAGCATTTT	CASSPAGHQPQHF
TRBJ2-3	TRBV5-1	.	.	TGCGCCAGCAAGCCCAGCACAGATATGCAGTATTTT	CASKPSTDMQYF
TRBJ2-5	TRBV7-9	.	.	TGTGCCAGCAGCCCAATCCTAAATACCCAAGAGACCCAGTACTTC	CASSPILNTQETQYF
TRBJ1-5	TRBV6-2/TRBV6-3	few	TRBD1	TGTGCCAGCAGTTACGGGACAGGGGGCGCCGGGGGCAATCAGCCCCAGCATTTT	CASSYGTGGAGGNQPQHF
TRBJ2-2	TRBV4-3	.	TRBD1	TGCGCCAGCAGCCAAGAATTCTTGACAGGGACCGGGGAGCTGTTTTTT	CASSQEFLTGTGELFF
TRBJ2-2	TRBV2	.	TRBD2	TGTGCCAGCACCCCAGTTAGGACTAGCGGGAGGATCACCGGGGAGCTGTTTTTT	CASTPVRTSGRITGELFF
TRBJ1-4	TRBV27	.	.	TGTGCCAGCAGACCGACAGGAGCGGATAAAAAACTGTTTTTT	CASRPTGADKKLFF
TRBJ2-1	TRBV7-2	.	.	TGTGCCAGCAGCTTAGCGTCAGGACGGAGGATCAATGAGCAGTTCTTC	CASSLASGRRINEQFF
TRBJ1-4	TRBV5-1	.	.	TGCGCCAGCAGCTTGACGGGAAGGGATAATGAAAAACTGTTTTTT	CASSLTGRDNEKLFF
TRBJ1-1	TRBV19	.	.	TGTGCCAGTACACAGATCCTTGAAGCTTTCTTT	CASTQILEAFF
TRBJ2-1	TRBV24-1	.	TRBD1	TGTGCCACCAGTGACCATAGGTCGGACAGGGGGTACAATGAGCAGTTCTTC	CATSDHRSDRGYNEQFF
TRBJ1-2	TRBV28	.	.	TGTGCCAGCAGTTTACGGGGGGATGGCTACACCTTC	CASSLRGDGYTF
TRBJ1-5	TRBV7-2	.	TRBD1	TGTGCCAGCAGCTCGGGACAGGTTTTTTCTCAGCCCCAGCATTTT	CASSSGQVFSQPQHF
TRBJ2-1	TRBV7-2	once	.	TGTGCCAGCAGCCCACGCAGCTACAATGAGCAGTTCTTC	CASSPRSYNEQFF
TRBJ1-5	TRBV27	.	TRBD1	TGTGCCAAGCAGGGAACCAGGGGGCAAACTTTAAATCAGCCCCAGCATTTT	CAKQGTRGQTLNQPQHF
TRBJ2-2	TRBV24-1	.	.	TGTGCCACCAGATACAGGGATACCGGGGAGCTGTTTTTT	CATRYRDTGELFF
TRBJ2-7	TRBV5-1	few	.	TGCGCCAGCAGGGCCGTGGGGTCGAGGGTGCGGGAGCAGTACTTC	CASRAVGSRVREQYF
TRBJ1-2	TRBV18	few	TRBD1	TGTGCCAGCTCACCTGCTGAGACAGGGGGTGGCTACACCTTC	CASSPAETGGGYTF